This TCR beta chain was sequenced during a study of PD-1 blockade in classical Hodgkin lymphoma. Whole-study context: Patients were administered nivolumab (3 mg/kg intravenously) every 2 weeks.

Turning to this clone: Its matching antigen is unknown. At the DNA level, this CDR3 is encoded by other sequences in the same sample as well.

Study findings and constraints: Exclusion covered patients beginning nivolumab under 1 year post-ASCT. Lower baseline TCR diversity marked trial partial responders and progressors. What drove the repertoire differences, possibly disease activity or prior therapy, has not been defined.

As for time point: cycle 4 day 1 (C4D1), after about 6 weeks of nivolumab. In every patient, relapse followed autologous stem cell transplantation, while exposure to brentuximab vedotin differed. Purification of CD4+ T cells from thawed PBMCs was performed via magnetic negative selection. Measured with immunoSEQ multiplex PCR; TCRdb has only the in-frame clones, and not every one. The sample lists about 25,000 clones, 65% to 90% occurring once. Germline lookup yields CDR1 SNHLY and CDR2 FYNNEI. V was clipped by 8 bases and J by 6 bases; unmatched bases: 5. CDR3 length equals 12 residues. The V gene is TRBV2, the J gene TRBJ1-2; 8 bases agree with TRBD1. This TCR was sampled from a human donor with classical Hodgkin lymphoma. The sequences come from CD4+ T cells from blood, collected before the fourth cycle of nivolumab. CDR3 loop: CASSGQGDGYTF. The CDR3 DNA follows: TGTGCCAGCTCAGGACAGGGCGATGGCTACACCTTC.